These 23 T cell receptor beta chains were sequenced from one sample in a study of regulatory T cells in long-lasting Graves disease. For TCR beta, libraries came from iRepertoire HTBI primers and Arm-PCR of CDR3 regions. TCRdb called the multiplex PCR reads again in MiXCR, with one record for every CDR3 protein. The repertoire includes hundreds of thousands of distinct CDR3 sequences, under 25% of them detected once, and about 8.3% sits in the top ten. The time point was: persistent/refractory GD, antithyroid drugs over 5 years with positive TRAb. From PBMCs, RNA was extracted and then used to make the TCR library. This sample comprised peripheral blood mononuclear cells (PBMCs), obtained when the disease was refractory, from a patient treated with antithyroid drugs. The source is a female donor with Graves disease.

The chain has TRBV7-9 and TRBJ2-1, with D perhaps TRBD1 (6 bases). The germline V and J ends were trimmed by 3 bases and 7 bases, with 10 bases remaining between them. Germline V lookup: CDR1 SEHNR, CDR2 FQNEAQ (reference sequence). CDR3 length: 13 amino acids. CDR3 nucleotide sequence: TGTGCCAGCAGCTTGACAGGAGTGAATGAGCAGTTCTTC. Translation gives CASSLTGVNEQFF.

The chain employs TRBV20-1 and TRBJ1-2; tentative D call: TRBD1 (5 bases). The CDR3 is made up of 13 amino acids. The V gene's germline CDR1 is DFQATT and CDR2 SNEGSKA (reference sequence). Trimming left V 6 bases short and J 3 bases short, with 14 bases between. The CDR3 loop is CSAPPRVDYGYTF. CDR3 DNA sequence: TGCAGTGCCCCACCCAGGGTGGACTATGGCTACACCTTC.

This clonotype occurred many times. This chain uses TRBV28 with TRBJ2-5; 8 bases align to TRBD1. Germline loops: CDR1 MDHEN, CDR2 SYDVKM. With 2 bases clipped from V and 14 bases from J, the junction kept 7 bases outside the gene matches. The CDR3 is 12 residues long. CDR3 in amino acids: CASSLRGTGLYF. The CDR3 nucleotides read TGTGCCAGCAGTTTACGCGGGACAGGACTATACTTC.

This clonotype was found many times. The CDR3 spells CASSFSGLAGTGELFF. The CDR3 DNA reads as TGTGCCAGCAGTTTTTCGGGACTAGCGGGAACCGGGGAGCTGTTTTTT. The chain uses TRBV27 and TRBJ2-2; 13 nucleotides agree with TRBD2. The junction had 3 bases not matched to a gene; V was cut back by 3 bases and J by 5 bases. Germline V gene data show CDR1 as MNHEY and CDR2 as SMNVEV (reference sequence). The CDR3 consists of 16 residues.

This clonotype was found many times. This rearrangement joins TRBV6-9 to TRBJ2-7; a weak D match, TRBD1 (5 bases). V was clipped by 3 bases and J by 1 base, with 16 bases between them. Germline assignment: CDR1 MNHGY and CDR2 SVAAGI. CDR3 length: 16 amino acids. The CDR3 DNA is TGTGCCAGCAGTTACGGTGGCAGGGATTTTTCCTACGAGCAGTACTTC. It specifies CASSYGGRDFSYEQYF.

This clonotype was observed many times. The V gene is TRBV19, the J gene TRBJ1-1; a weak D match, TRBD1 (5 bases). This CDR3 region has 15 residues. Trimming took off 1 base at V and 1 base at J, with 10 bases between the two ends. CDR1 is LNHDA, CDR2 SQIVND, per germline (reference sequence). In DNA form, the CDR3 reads TGTGCCAGTAGTATAGGTGGGGCCTGGAACACTGAAGCTTTCTTT. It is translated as CASSIGGAWNTEAFF.

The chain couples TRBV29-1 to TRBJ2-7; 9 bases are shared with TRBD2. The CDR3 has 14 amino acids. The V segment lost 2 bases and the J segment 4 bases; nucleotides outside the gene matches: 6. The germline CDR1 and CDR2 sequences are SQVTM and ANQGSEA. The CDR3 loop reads CSVELAGTTYEQYF. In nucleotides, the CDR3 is TGCAGCGTTGAACTAGCGGGGACAACGTACGAGCAGTACTTC.

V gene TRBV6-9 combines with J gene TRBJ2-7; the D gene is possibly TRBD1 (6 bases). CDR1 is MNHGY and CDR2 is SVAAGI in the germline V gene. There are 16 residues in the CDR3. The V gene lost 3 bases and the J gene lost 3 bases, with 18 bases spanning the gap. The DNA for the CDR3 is TGTGCCAGCAGTTACTCCGGTCTGGGGGCCGACTACGAGCAGTACTTC. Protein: CASSYSGLGADYEQYF.

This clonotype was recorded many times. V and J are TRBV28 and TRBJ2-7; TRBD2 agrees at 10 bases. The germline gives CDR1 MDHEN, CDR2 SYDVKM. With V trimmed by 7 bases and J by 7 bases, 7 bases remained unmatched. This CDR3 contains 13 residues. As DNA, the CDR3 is TGTGCCAGCATTTCTAGCGGGAGTCCGGAGCAGTACTTC. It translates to CASISSGSPEQYF.

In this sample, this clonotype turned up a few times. The CDR3 here is CASSFWGRGNTGELFF. Here the CDR3 DNA reads TGTGCCAGCAGTTTTTGGGGGCGAGGGAACACCGGGGAGCTGTTTTTT. The chain combines TRBV27 with TRBJ2-2; D possibly corresponds to TRBD1 (6 bases). The germline V gene encodes CDR1 MNHEY and CDR2 SMNVEV (reference sequence). V was pared by 3 bases and J by 1 base, with 12 bases between. The CDR3 has 16 residues.

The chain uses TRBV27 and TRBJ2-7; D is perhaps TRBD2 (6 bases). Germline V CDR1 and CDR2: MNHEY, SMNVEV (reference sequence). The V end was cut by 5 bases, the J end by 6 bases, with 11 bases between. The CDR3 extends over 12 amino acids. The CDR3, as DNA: TGTGCCAGCAGTCCAAGACTAGGCGAGCAGTACTTC. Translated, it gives CASSPRLGEQYF.

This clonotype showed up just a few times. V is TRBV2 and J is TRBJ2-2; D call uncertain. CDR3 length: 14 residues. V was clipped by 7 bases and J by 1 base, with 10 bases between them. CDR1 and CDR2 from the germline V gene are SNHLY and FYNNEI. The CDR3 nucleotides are TGTGCCAGCACCCTTAAAGGGAACACCGGGGAGCTGTTTTTT. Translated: CASTLKGNTGELFF.

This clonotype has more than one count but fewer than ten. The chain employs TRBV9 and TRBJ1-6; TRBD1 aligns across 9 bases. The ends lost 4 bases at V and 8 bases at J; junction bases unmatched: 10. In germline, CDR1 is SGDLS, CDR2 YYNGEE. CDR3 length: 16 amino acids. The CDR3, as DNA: TGTGCCAGCAGCCAGACGGGACAGGGAAGTTATTCACCCCTCCACTTT. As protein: CASSQTGQGSYSPLHF.

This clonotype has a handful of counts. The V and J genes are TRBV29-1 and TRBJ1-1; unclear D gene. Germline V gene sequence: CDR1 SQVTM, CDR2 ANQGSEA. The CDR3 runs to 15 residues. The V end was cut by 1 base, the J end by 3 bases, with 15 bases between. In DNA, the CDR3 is TGCAGCGTTGAAGGGACTTTCATACCTTACACTGAAGCTTTCTTT. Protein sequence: CSVEGTFIPYTEAFF.

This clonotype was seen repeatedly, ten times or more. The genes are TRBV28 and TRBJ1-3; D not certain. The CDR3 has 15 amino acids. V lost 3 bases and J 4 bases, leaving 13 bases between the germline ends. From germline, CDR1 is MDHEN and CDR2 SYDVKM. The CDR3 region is CASSLAEFAGNTIYF. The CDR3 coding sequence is TGTGCCAGCAGTTTGGCTGAATTCGCCGGAAACACCATATATTTT.

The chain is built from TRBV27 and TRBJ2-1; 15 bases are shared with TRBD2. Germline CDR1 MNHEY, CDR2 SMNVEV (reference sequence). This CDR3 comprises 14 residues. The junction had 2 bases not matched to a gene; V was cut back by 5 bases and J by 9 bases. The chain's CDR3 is CASSGTSGRFEQFF. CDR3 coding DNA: TGTGCCAGCAGTGGGACTAGCGGGAGGTTTGAGCAGTTCTTC.

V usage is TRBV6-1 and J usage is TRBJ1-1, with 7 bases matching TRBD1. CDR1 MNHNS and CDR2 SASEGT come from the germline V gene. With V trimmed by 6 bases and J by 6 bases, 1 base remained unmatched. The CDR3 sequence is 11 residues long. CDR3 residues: CASRGTAEAFF. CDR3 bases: TGTGCCAGCAGGGGGACAGCTGAAGCTTTCTTT.

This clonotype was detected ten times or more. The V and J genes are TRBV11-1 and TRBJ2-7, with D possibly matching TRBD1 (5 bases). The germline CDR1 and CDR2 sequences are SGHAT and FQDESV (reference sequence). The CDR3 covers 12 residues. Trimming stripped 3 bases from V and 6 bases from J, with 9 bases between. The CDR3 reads CASSFPQGEQYF. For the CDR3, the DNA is TGTGCCAGCAGCTTCCCCCAGGGCGAGCAGTACTTC.

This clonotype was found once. The CDR3 bases are TGTGCCAGCAGCTATGGGACGACCCAGAGCGATGAGCAGTTCTTC. This encodes CASSYGTTQSDEQFF. The genes are TRBV13 and TRBJ2-1; D possibly matches TRBD1 or TRBD2 (5 bases each). Looked up from germline, CDR1 is PRHDT and CDR2 is FYEKMQ (reference sequence). The CDR3 is 15 amino acids. The V end lost 4 bases, the J end lost 8 bases, and 18 bases lay between the germline ends. Complete variable domain (other parts from reference TRBV13 and TRBJ2-1): AAGVIQSPRHLIKEKRETATLKCYPIPRHDTVYWYQQGPGQDPQFLISFYEKMQSDKGSIPDRFSAQQFSDYHSELNMSSLELGDSALYFCASSYGTTQSDEQFFGPGTRLTVL.

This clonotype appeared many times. CDR3 DNA: TGTGCCAGCAGTTTAGAGCCCCAACCCCAGAACGAGCAGTACTTC. Its protein product is CASSLEPQPQNEQYF. The chain combines TRBV12-3 or TRBV12-4 with TRBJ2-7; D unclear. The CDR3 totals 15 residues. The V end lost 1 base, the J end lost 5 bases, and 15 bases lay between the germline ends.

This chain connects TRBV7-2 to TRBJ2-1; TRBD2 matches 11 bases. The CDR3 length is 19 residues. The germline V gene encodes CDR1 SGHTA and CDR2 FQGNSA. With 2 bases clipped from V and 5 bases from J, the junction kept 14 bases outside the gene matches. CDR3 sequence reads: CASSLPLLSTSGTNNEQFF. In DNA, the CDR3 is TGTGCCAGCAGCTTACCATTACTATCGACTAGCGGGACAAACAATGAGCAGTTCTTC.

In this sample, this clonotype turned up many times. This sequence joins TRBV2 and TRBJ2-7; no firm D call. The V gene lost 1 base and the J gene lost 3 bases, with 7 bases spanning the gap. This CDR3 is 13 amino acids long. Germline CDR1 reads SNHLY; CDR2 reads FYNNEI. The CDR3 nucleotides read TGTGCCAGCAGTGAAGGAGTAGGCTACGAGCAGTACTTC. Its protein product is CASSEGVGYEQYF.

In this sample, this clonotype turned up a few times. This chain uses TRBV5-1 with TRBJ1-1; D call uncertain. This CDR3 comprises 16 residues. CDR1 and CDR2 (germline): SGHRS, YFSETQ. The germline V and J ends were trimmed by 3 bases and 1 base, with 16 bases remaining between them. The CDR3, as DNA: TGCGCCAGCAGCTGGACCTCCAGACAACCGAACACTGAAGCTTTCTTT. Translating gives CASSWTSRQPNTEAFF.